This T cell receptor (beta chain) was sequenced in a study of shared clonotypes between healthy human individuals. The wider study: Three plates each covered CD4 naive and memory; CD8 naive two, CD8 memory one. Whole-study results and caveats: A few donors showed sharing of about 5.5% of naive CD4 clonotypes.

Germline V gene sequence: CDR1 SNHLY, CDR2 FYNNEI. CDR3 size: 13 residues. V lost 6 bases and J 6 bases, leaving 12 bases between the germline ends. The material for each subset, its genomic DNA, was split evenly across several immunoSEQ plates. Per the study methods: Filtering differed for immunoSEQ, which gave only junction sequences without quality scores. Some clones are missing from TCRdb's copy, which holds only in-frame ones; the method was immunoSEQ multiplex PCR. The DNA gave D and trimming, while V, J and clone size come from that table. The data hold 780,000 or so clones, with 72% observed a single time. For this clone: Antigen specificity is unknown.

The source of this sequence is a woman under 40 in good health. The chain employs TRBV2 and TRBJ1-5; a possible D gene is TRBD1 (6 bases). Sequencing was carried out using memory CD4+ T cells sorted from blood. Subset in this sample: CD45RA-negative fraction. Here the CDR3 DNA reads TGTGCCAGCAGGCCCAGGGGCGGTCAGCCCCAGCATTTT. Translation: CASRPRGGQPQHF.